Listed below are T cell receptor beta chains from one sample, sequenced in a study of PD-1 blockade in classical Hodgkin lymphoma. Assay used: immunoSEQ multiplex PCR; TCRdb lists only in-frame clones, some missing. The sample lists approximately 100,000 clones, 83% occurring once. The source was peripheral blood mononuclear cells (PBMCs), collected before the fourth cycle of nivolumab. The origin of the receptors is a human donor with classical Hodgkin lymphoma. CDR3s include the opening cysteine and the closing phenylalanine or tryptophan. The D gene is left open where the match is weak.

v_gene	j_gene	d_gene	CDR3aa
TRBV6-6	TRBJ2-7	-	CASSTLPTYEQYF
TRBV5-8	TRBJ2-7	-	CASSLGRTKIYEQYF
TRBV6-5	TRBJ2-7	TRBD2	CASRIAGAQYEQYF
TRBV5-1	TRBJ1-4	-	CASSSQGEKLFF
TRBV9	TRBJ2-2	TRBD2	CASSDPSGRANTGELFF
TRBV7-2	TRBJ2-7	TRBD2	CASSLAGGSYEQYF
TRBV15	TRBJ2-7	-	CATRPRGSSYEQYF
TRBV18	TRBJ2-7	-	CASSPPGRPTYEQYF
TRBV5-4	TRBJ1-3	-	CASSSAGQAGNTIYF
TRBV5-1	TRBJ2-5	-	CASSPEQETQYF
TRBV23-1	TRBJ1-5	TRBD1	CASSQSDRAQNHSNQPQHF
TRBV5-4	TRBJ2-7	-	CASSHDYYEQYF
TRBV19	TRBJ2-3	-	CASSGIATDTQYF
TRBV7-3	TRBJ2-1	TRBD2	CASSPSGRALYNEQFF
TRBV5-1	TRBJ2-3	TRBD1	CASSLGGGLSTDTQYF
TRBV5-5	TRBJ1-1	-	CASTFLPGTEAFF
TRBV9	TRBJ2-1	-	CASSVDRYNEQFF
TRBV28	TRBJ1-1	TRBD1	CASSYRGLKAFF
TRBV7-2	TRBJ2-1	TRBD2	CASTGTIEQFF